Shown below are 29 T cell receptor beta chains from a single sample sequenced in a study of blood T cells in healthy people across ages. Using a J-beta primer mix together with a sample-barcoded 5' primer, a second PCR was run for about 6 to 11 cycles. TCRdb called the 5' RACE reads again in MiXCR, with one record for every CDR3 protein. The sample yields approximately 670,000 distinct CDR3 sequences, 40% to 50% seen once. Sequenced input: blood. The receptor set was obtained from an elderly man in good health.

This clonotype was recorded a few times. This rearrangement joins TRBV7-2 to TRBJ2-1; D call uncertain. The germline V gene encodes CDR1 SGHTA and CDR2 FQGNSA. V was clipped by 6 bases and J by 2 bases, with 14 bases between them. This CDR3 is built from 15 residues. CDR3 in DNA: TGTGCCAGCAGTTCGAAAAAAACACCCTACAATGAGCAGTTCTTC. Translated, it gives CASSSKKTPYNEQFF.

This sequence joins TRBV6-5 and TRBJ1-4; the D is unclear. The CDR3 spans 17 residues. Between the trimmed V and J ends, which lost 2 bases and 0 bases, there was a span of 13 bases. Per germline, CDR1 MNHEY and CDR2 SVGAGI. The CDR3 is CASSYNHPATTNEKLFF. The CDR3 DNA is TGTGCCAGCAGTTACAACCATCCGGCGACAACTAATGAAAAACTGTTTTTT.

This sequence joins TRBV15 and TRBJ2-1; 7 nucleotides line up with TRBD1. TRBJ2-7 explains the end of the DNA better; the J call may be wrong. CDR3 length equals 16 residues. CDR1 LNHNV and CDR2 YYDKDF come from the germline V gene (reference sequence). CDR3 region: CATSRVMTGSYNEQYF. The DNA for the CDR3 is TGTGCCACCAGCAGGGTCATGACAGGGTCCTACAATGAGCAGTACTTC.

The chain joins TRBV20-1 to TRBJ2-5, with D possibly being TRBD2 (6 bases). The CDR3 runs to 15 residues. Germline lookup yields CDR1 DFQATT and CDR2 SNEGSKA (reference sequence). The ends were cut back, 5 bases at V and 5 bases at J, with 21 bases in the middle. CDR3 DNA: TGCAGTGCTGCGGTCGGAGGGGCGGGCATCGAGACCCAGTACTTC. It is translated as CSAAVGGAGIETQYF.

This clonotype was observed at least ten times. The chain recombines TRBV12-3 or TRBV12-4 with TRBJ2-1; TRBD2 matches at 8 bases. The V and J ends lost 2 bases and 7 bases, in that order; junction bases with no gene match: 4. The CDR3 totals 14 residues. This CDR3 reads CASSLLAGGNEQFF. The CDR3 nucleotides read TGTGCCAGCAGTTTACTAGCGGGTGGTAATGAGCAGTTCTTC.

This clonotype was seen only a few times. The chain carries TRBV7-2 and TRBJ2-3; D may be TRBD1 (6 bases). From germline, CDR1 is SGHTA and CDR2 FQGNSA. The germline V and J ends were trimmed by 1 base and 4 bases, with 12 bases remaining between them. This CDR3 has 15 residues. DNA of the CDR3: TGTGCCAGCAGCTTAGTAGAAGGGGGAGCAGATACGCAGTATTTT. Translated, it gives CASSLVEGGADTQYF.

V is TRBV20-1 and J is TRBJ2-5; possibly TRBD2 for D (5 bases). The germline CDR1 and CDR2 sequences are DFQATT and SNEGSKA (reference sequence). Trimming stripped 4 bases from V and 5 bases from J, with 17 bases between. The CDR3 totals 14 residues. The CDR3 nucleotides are TGCAGTGCTACGCGCCCGGCAGGAGGTGAGACCCAGTACTTC. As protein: CSATRPAGGETQYF.

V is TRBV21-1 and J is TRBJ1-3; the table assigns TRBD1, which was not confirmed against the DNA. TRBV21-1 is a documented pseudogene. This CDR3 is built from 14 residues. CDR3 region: CASSQDRRGNTIYF. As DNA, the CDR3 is TGTGCCAGCAGCCAGGACAGGCGCGGAAACACCATATATTTT.

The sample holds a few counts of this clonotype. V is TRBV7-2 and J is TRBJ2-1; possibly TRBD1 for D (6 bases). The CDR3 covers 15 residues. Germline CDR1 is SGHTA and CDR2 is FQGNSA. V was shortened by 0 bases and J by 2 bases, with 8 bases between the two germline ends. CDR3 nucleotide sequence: TGTGCCAGCAGCTTAGCCAGGGGAACCTACAATGAGCAGTTCTTC. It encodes CASSLARGTYNEQFF.

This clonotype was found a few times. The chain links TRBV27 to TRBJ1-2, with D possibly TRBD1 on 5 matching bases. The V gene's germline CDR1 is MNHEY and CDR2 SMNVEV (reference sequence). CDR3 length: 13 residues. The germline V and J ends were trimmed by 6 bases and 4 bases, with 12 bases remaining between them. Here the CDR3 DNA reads TGTGCCAGCAGCCGCAGGGAATCCTATGGCTACACCTTC. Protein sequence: CASSRRESYGYTF.

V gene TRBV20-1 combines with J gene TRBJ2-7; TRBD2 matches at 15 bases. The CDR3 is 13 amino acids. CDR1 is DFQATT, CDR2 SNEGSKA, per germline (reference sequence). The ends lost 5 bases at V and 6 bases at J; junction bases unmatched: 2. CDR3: CSAGGLAGGEQYF. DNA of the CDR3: TGCAGTGCTGGGGGACTAGCGGGGGGCGAGCAGTACTTC.

CDR3 bases: TGTGCCAGCAGCGTGGGCCAAAACTCCTACGAGCAGTACTTC. This translates into CASSVGQNSYEQYF. The chain couples TRBV9 to TRBJ2-7; no clear D. The CDR3 loop spans 14 amino acids. Germline V lookup: CDR1 SGDLS, CDR2 YYNGEE. Trimming took off 2 bases at V and 0 bases at J, with 9 bases between the two ends.

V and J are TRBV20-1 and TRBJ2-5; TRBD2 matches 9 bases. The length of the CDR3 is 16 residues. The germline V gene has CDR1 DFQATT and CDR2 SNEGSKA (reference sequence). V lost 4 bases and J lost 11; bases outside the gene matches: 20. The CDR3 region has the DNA TGCAGTGCTACAGGGGGAGGAGGCGGGAGGGCCGGTAAGCAGTACTTC. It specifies CSATGGGGGRAGKQYF.

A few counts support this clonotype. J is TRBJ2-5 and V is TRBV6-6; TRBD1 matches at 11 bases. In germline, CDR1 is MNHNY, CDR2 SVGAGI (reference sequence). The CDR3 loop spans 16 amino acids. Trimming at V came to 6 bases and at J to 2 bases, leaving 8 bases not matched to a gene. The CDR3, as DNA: TGTGCCAGCAGCCCCGGGACAGGGGGAACGCAAGAGACCCAGTACTTC. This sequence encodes CASSPGTGGTQETQYF.

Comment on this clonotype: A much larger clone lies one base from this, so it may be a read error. CDR3 sequence reads: CSVESGRGGCTF. DNA for the CDR3: TGCAGCGTTGAATCAGGTCGCGGGGGCTGCACCTTC. This rearrangement joins TRBV29-1 to TRBJ1-2; a weak D match, TRBD1 (6 bases). CDR3 size: 12 residues. Germline CDR1 SQVTM, CDR2 ANQGSEA.

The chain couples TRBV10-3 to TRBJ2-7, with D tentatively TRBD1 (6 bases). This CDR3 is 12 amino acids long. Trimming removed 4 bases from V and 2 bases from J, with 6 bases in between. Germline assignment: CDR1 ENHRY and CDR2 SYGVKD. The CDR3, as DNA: TGTGCCATCAGTGGGACAGCCTACGAGCAGTACTTC. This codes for CAISGTAYEQYF.

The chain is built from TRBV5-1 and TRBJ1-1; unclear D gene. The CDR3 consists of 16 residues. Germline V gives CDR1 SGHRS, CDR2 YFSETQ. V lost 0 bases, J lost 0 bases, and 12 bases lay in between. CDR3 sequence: CASSLDLGALNTEAFF. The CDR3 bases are TGCGCCAGCAGCTTGGATCTGGGAGCTTTGAACACTGAAGCTTTCTTT.

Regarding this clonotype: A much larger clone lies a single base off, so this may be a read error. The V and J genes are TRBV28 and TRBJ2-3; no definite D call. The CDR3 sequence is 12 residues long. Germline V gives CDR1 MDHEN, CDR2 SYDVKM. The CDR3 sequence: CTSSFLANTQYF. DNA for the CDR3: TGTACCAGCAGTTTTCTCGCGAATACGCAGTATTTT.

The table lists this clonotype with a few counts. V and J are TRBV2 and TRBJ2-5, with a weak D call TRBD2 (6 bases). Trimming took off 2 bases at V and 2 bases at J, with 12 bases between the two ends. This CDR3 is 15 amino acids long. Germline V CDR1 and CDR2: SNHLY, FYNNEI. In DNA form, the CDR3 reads TGTGCCAGCAGTGAAAATTGGGGGGTTCAAGAGACCCAGTACTTC. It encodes CASSENWGVQETQYF.

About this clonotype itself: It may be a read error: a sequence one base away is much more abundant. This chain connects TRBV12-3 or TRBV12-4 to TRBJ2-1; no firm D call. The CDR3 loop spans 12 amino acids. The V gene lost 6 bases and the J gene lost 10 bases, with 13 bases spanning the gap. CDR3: CASSPWGYEQFF. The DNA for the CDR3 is TGTGCCAGCAGCCCCTGGGGTTACGAGCAGTTCTTC.

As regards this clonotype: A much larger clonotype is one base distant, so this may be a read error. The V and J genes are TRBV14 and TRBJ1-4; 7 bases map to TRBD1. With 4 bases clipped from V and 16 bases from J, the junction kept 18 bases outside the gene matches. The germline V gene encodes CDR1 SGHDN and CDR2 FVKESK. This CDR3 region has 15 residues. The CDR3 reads CASSPQPGTASGPFF. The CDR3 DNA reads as TGTGCCAGCAGCCCCCAACCCGGGACAGCAAGCGGACCGTTTTTT.

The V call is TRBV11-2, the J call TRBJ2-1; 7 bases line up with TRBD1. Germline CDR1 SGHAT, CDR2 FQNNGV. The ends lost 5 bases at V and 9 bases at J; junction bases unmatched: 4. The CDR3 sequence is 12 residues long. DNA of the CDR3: TGTGCCAGCAGCACAACAGGGGTTGAGCAGTTCTTC. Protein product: CASSTTGVEQFF.

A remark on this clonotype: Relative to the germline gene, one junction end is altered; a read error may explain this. This chain's CDR3 is CVSSLRDRGQSSYNSPLHF. CDR3 bases: TGTGTCAGCAGCTTACGGGACAGGGGCCAGAGCTCCTATAATTCACCCCTCCACTTT. The chain joins TRBV7-2 to TRBJ1-6; 10 bases agree with TRBD1. Germline CDR1 SGHTA, CDR2 FQGNSA. The CDR3 covers 19 residues.

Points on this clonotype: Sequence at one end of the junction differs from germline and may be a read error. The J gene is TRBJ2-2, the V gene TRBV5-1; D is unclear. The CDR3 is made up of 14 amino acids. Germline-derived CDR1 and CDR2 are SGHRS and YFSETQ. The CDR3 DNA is TGCGCCGGCAGCTTGGCCGGGAACACCGGGGAGCTGTTTTTT. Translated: CAGSLAGNTGELFF.

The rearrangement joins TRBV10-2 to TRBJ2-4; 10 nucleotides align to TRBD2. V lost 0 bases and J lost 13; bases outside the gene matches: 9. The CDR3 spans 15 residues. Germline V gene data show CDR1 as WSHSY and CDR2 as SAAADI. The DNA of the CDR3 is TGCGCCAGCAGTGAGTCGAGTCCGCTAGCGGGGGAGCAGTACTTC. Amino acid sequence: CASSESSPLAGEQYF.

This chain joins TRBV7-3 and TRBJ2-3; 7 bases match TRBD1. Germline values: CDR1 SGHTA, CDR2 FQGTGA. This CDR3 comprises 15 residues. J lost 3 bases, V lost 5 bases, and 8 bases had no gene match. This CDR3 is CASSPQGDGTDTQYF. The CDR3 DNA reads TGTGCCAGCAGCCCCCAGGGGGATGGGACAGATACGCAGTATTTT.

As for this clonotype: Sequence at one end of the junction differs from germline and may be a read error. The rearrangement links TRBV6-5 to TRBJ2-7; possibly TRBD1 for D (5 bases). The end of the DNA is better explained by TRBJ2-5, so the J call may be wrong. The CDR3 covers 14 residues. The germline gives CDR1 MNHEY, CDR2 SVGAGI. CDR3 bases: TGTGCCAGCAGGCGGCATCAGGGTCAAGGGACCCAGTACTTC. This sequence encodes CASRRHQGQGTQYF.

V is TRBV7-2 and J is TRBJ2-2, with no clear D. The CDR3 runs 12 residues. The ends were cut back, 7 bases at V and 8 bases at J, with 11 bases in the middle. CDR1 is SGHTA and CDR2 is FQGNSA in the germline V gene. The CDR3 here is CASTFPRGELFF. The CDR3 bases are TGTGCCAGCACCTTCCCCCGGGGGGAGCTGTTTTTT.

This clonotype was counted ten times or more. The CDR3 reads CASSIGQQETQYF. CDR3 nucleotide sequence: TGTGCCAGCAGCATCGGACAGCAAGAGACCCAGTACTTC. V usage is TRBV7-2 and J usage is TRBJ2-5; TRBD1 might be the D (6 bases). CDR3 length: 13 amino acids. The germline V gene encodes CDR1 SGHTA and CDR2 FQGNSA. Trimming took 5 bases from V and 2 from J, leaving 9 bases between them.